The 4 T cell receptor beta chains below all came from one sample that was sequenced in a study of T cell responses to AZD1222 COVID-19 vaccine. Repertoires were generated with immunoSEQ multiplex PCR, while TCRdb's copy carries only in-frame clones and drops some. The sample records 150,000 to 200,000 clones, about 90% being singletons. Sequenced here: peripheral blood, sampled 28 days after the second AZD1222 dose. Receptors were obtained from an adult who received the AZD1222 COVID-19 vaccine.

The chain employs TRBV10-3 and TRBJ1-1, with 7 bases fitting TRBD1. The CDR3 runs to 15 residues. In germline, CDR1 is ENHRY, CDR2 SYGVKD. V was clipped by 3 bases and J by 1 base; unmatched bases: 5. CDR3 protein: CAISEQGNWNTEAFF. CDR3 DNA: TGTGCCATCAGTGAACAGGGGAATTGGAACACTGAAGCTTTCTTT.

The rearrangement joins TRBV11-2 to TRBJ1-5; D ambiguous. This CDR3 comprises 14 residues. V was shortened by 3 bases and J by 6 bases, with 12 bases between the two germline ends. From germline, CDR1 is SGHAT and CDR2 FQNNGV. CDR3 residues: CASSLFGGSQPQHF. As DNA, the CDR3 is TGTGCCAGCAGCTTGTTCGGAGGGTCTCAGCCCCAGCATTTT.

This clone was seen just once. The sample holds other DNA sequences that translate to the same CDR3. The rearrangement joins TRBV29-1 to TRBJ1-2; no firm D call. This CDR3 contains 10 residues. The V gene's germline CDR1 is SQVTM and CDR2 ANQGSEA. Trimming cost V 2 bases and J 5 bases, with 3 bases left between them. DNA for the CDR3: TGCAGCGTTGAACATTATGGCTACACCTTC. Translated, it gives CSVEHYGYTF.

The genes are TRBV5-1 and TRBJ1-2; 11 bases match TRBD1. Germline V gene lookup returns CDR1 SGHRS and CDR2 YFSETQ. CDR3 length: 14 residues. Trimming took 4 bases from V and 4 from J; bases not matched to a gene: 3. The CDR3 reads CASSAGTGGYGYTF. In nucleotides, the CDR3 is TGCGCCAGCAGCGCCGGGACAGGGGGCTATGGCTACACCTTC.